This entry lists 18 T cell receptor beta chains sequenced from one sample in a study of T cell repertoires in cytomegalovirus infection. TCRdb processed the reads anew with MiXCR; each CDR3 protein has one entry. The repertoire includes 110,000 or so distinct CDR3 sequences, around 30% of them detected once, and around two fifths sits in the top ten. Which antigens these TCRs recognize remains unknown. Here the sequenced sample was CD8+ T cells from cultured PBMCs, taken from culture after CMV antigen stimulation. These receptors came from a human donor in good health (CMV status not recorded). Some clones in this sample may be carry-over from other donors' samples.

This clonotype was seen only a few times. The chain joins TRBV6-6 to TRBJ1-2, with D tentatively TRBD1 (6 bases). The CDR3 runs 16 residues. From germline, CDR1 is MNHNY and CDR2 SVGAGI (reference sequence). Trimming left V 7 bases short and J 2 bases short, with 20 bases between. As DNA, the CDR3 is TGTGCCAGCAACCGATGGGGACATCCAGGAAACTATGGCTACACCTTC. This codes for CASNRWGHPGNYGYTF.

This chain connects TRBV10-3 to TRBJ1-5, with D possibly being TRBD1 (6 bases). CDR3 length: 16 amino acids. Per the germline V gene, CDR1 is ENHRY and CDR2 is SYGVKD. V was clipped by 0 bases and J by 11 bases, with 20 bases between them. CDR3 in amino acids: CAISESTGLRQSAQHF. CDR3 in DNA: TGTGCCATCAGTGAGTCAACAGGGTTAAGGCAATCAGCCCAGCATTTT.

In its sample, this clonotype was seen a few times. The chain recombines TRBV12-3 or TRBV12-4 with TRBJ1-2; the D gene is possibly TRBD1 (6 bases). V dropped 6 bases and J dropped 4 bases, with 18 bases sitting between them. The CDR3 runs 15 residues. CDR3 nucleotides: TGTGCCAGCAGCCTGACGGCCAGGGGCGCCTATGGCTACACCTTC. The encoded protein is CASSLTARGAYGYTF.

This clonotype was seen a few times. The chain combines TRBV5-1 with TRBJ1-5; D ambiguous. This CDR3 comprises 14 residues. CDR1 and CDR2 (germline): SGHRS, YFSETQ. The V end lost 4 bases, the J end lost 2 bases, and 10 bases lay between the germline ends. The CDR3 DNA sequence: TGCGCCAGCAGCCCCGGGGAAGGCAATCAGCCCCAGCATTTT. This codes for CASSPGEGNQPQHF.

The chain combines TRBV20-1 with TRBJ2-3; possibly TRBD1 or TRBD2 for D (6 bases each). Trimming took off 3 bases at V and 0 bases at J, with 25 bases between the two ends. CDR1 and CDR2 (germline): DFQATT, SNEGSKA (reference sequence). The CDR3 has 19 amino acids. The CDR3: CSASWEVSNRDHSTDTQYF. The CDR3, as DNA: TGCAGTGCTAGTTGGGAGGTGTCAAACAGGGACCATAGCACAGATACGCAGTATTTT.

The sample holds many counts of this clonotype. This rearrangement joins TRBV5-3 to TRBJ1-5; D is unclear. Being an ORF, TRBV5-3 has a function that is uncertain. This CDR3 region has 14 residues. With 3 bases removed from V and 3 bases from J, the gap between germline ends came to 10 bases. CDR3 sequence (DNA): TGTGCCAGAAGCTCCGGACGGAACAATCAGCCCCAGCATTTT. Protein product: CARSSGRNNQPQHF.

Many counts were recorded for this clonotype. CDR3 coding DNA: TGTGCCAGCAGCTGGAAACAGGGGAGAGATAACTATGGCTACACCTTC. Translating gives CASSWKQGRDNYGYTF. The chain has TRBV5-5 and TRBJ1-2, with TRBD1 matching 7 bases. The junction had 9 bases not matched to a gene; V was cut back by 3 bases and J by 1 base. CDR1 and CDR2 (germline): SGHKS, YYEKEE (reference sequence). The length of the CDR3 is 16 residues.

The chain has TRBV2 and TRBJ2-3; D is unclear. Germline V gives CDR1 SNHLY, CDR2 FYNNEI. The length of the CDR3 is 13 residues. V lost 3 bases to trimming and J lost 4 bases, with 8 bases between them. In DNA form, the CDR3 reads TGTGCCAGCAGTGACTCAGTTTCAGATACGCAGTATTTT. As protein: CASSDSVSDTQYF. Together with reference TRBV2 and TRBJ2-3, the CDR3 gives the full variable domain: EPEVTQTPSHQVTQMGQEVILRCVPISNHLYFYWYRQILGQKVEFLVSFYNNEISEKSEIFDDQFSVERPDGSNFTLKIRSTKLEDSAMYFCASSDSVSDTQYFGPGTRLTVL.

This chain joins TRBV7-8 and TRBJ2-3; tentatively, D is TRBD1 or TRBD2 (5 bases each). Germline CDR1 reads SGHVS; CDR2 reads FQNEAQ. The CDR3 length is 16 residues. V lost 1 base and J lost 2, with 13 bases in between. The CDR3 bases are TGTGCCAGCAGCTTAGGGCTATGGGGGAACACAGATACGCAGTATTTT. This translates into CASSLGLWGNTDTQYF.

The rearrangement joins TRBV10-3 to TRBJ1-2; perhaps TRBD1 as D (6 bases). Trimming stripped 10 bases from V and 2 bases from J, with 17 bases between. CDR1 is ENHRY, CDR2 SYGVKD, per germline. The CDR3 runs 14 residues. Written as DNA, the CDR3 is TGTGCCACCCAGGGGACGGATAAGAACTATGGCTACACCTTC. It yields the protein CATQGTDKNYGYTF.

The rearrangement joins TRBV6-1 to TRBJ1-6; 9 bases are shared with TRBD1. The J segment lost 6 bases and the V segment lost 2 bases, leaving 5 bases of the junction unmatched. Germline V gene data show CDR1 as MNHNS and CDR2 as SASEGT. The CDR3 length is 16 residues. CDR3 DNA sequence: TGTGCCAGCAGTGAAATTACAGGGGGCTTTAATTCACCCCTCCACTTT. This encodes CASSEITGGFNSPLHF.

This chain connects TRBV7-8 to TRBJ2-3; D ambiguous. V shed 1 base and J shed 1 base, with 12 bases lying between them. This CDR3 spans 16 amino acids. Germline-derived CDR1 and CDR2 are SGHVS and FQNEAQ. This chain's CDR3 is CASSLGVTVGTDTQYF. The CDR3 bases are TGTGCCAGCAGCTTAGGGGTTACGGTGGGCACAGATACGCAGTATTTT. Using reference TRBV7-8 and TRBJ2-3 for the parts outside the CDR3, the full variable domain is GAGVSQSPRYKVAKRGQDVALRCDPISGHVSLFWYQQALGQGPEFLTYFQNEAQLDKSGLPSDRFFAERPEGSVSTLKIQRTQQEDSAVYLCASSLGVTVGTDTQYFGPGTRLTVL.

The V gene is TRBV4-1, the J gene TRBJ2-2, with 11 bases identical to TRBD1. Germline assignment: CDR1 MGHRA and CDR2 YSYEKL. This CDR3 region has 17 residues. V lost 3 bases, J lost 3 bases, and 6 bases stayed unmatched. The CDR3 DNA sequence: TGCGCCAGCAGCCACGGGACAGGGGGTCTGGACACCGGGGAGCTGTTTTTT. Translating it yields CASSHGTGGLDTGELFF.

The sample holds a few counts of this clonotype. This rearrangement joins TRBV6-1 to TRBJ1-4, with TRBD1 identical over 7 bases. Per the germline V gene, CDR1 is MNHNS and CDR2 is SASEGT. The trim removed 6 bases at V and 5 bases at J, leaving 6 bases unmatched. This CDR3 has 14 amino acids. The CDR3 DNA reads TGTGCCAGCAGGGTGGGACAGATAAATGAAAAACTGTTTTTT. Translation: CASRVGQINEKLFF.

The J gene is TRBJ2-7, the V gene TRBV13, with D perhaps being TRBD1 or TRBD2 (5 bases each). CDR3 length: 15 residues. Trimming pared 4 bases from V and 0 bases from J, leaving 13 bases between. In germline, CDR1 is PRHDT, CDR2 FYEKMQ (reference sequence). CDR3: CASSSAGRASYEQYF. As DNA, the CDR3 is TGTGCCAGCAGCTCGGCGGGCAGGGCCTCCTACGAGCAGTACTTC.

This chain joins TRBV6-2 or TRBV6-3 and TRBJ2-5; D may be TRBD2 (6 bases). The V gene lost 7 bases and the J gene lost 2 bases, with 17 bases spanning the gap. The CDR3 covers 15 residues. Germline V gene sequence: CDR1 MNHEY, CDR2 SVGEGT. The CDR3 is CASTTPGADQETQYF. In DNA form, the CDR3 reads TGTGCCAGCACTACCCCGGGAGCGGATCAAGAGACCCAGTACTTC.

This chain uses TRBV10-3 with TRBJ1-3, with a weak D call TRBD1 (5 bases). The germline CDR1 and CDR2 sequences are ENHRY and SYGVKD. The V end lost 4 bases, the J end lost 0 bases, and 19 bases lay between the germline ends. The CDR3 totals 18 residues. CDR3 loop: CAISVGRGRHISGNTIYF. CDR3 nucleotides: TGTGCCATCAGTGTTGGGAGGGGCAGACACATCTCTGGAAACACCATATATTTT.

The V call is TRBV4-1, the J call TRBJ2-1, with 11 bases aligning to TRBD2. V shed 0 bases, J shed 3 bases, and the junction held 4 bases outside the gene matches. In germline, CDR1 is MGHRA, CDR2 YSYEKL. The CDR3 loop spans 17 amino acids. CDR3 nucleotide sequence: TGCGCCAGCAGCCAAGACCCACTAGCGGGGGTCTACAATGAGCAGTTCTTC. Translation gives CASSQDPLAGVYNEQFF.